Here is one TCR beta chain with its context. This specimen belongs to a study of blood T cells in healthy people across ages. V dropped 3 bases and J dropped 3; count of bases not matched to a gene: 9. This CDR3 spans 16 amino acids. Germline-derived CDR1 and CDR2 are MGHRA and YSYEKL. For the second PCR, which ran for about 6 to 11 cycles, a sample-barcoded 5' primer and a J-beta primer mix were used. TCRdb re-analysed the 5' RACE reads in MiXCR, keeping a single row per CDR3 protein. Of 750,000 to 1,000,000 distinct CDR3 sequences in the sample, 25% to 30% were seen once. Separately, the same data were catalogued under a study of T cells of mothers and their children.

Sequencing used blood. The receptor comes from a woman aged 35 to 49 in good health. The chain links TRBV4-1 to TRBJ2-7; TRBD2 agrees at 9 bases. The CDR3 DNA reads as TGCGCCAGCAGCCACTCCAGGCTAGCGGGGCTCTACGAGCAGTACTTC. Amino acids: CASSHSRLAGLYEQYF.